The 23 T cell receptor beta chains below come from one sample, sequenced in a study of T cell repertoires in cytomegalovirus infection. TCRdb re-called the reads through MiXCR, storing one row per CDR3 protein. Seen here are 700,000 to 850,000 distinct CDR3 sequences, about 33% observed once, and the top ten hold around 12%. These receptors' targets are unknown. The sample consisted of cultured CD8+ T cells from PBMCs, taken from culture after CMV antigen stimulation. The source of these receptors is a human donor in good health (CMV status not recorded). Some clones in this sample may be carry-over from other donors' samples.

This clonotype was counted once. The chain has TRBV27 and TRBJ1-6; no definite D call. V lost 8 bases and J lost 7, with 18 bases in between. The CDR3 totals 15 residues. Germline loops: CDR1 MNHEY, CDR2 SMNVEV (reference sequence). The CDR3 DNA follows: TGTGCCAGCCCCATTTCGGAGGGTCGGAATTCACCCCTCCACTTT. It specifies CASPISEGRNSPLHF.

Only a few counts were recorded for this clonotype. The chain uses TRBV6-2 or TRBV6-3 and TRBJ2-7; no clear D gene. The CDR3 consists of 13 residues. Germline CDR1 and CDR2: MNHEY and SVGEGT. V shed 7 bases and J shed 1 base, with 11 bases lying between them. As DNA, the CDR3 is TGTGCCAGCATCTCTGCCGAATCCTACGAGCAGTACGTC. Its translation is CASISAESYEQYV.

This clonotype was seen only once. V usage is TRBV27 and J usage is TRBJ2-2; TRBD1 aligns across 7 bases. CDR3 length: 15 residues. The J segment lost 4 bases and the V segment lost 6 bases, leaving 8 bases of the junction unmatched. Germline V lookup: CDR1 MNHEY, CDR2 SMNVEV (reference sequence). In nucleotides, the CDR3 is TGTGCCAGCAGCCCGAGGGGGCGCGTCACCGGGGAGCTGTTTTTT. Translation: CASSPRGRVTGELFF.

The rearrangement joins TRBV6-2 or TRBV6-3 to TRBJ1-1, with unresolved D. Deletions cut 2 bases from V and 0 bases from J, with 7 bases between. CDR3 length: 14 residues. Looked up from germline, CDR1 is MNHEY and CDR2 is SVGEGT. The CDR3 sequence is CASSYPNMNTEAFF. The CDR3 DNA reads as TGTGCCAGCAGTTACCCAAACATGAACACTGAAGCTTTCTTT.

This clonotype was detected many times. The chain carries TRBV6-1 and TRBJ2-2; TRBD2 matches 7 bases. Looked up from germline, CDR1 is MNHNS and CDR2 is SASEGT. J lost 5 bases, V lost 7 bases, and 10 bases had no gene match. The CDR3 spans 15 residues. The CDR3 spells CASTEPGRVTGELFF. CDR3 in DNA: TGTGCCAGCACCGAGCCAGGGAGGGTTACCGGGGAGCTGTTTTTT.

As for this clonotype: A clone one base away is much larger, so this may be a read error. The rearrangement joins TRBV4-3 to TRBJ2-3, with TRBD2 as a possible D gene (5 bases). From germline, CDR1 is LGHNA and CDR2 YSLEER. The CDR3 loop spans 15 amino acids. This CDR3 is CTSSNKVLEVDTQYF. For the CDR3, the DNA is TGCACCAGCAGCAACAAGGTACTAGAGGTTGATACGCAGTATTTT.

This clonotype was seen only a few times. V and J are TRBV11-1 and TRBJ2-7, with D uncertain. This CDR3 region has 13 residues. The germline V and J ends were trimmed by 3 bases and 1 base, with 7 bases remaining between them. CDR1 and CDR2 (germline): SGHAT, FQDESV (reference sequence). The CDR3 DNA reads TGTGCCAGCAGCTTTCAGGCTTCCTACGAGCAGTACTTC. It encodes CASSFQASYEQYF. Combining the CDR3 with reference TRBV11-1 and TRBJ2-7 gives the whole variable domain EAEVAQSPRYKITEKSQAVAFWCDPISGHATLYWYRQILGQGPELLVQFQDESVVDDSQLPKDRFSAERLKGVDSTLKIQPAELGDSAMYLCASSFQASYEQYFGPGTRLTVT.

V usage is TRBV19 and J usage is TRBJ1-2; D possibly corresponds to TRBD1 (5 bases). Deletions cut 5 bases from V and 5 bases from J, with 15 bases between. Germline CDR1 is LNHDA and CDR2 is SQIVND (reference sequence). The CDR3 runs 14 residues. In DNA form, the CDR3 reads TGTGCCAGTAGTGACAGCGCGAATGCATATGGCTACACCTTC. Translated, it gives CASSDSANAYGYTF.

This rearrangement joins TRBV12-3 or TRBV12-4 to TRBJ1-5; D remains ambiguous. The CDR3 is 12 residues long. Trimming removed 2 bases from V and 7 bases from J, with 6 bases in between. The CDR3 here is CASSLSPQPQHF. DNA for the CDR3: TGTGCCAGCAGTTTATCCCCCCAGCCCCAGCATTTT.

The sample holds many counts of this clonotype. The J gene is TRBJ2-1, the V gene TRBV7-2; D may be TRBD1 (6 bases). The CDR3 loop spans 17 amino acids. Germline V gene lookup returns CDR1 SGHTA and CDR2 FQGNSA. Trimming left V 1 base short and J 0 bases short, with 13 bases between. This CDR3 reads CASSLGPTGFSYNEQFF. CDR3 nucleotide sequence: TGTGCCAGCAGCTTAGGGCCCACAGGGTTCTCCTACAATGAGCAGTTCTTC.

This clonotype was found many times. The chain carries TRBV11-2 and TRBJ2-1, with D perhaps matching TRBD1 (5 bases). CDR3 length equals 16 residues. Trimming cost V 4 bases and J 1 base, with 14 bases left between them. Germline lookup yields CDR1 SGHAT and CDR2 FQNNGV. Written as DNA, the CDR3 is TGTGCCAGCAGCTCCCCACAGGCGAAATCCTACAATGAGCAGTTCTTC. This sequence encodes CASSSPQAKSYNEQFF.

This clonotype was detected a few times. The genes are TRBV14 and TRBJ1-3; TRBD1 matches 7 bases. V lost 4 bases and J lost 4; bases outside the gene matches: 4. Germline values: CDR1 SGHDN, CDR2 FVKESK. This CDR3 has 14 residues. CDR3 region: CASSPTGRGNTIYF. DNA of the CDR3: TGTGCCAGCAGCCCGACAGGGAGGGGAAACACCATATATTTT.

This clonotype was detected only a few times. The chain recombines TRBV12-3 or TRBV12-4 with TRBJ2-6, with D hard to call. Trimming took off 2 bases at V and 8 bases at J, with 4 bases between the two ends. The CDR3 is 12 residues long. This CDR3 reads CASSLITNVLTF. The CDR3, as DNA: TGTGCCAGCAGTTTAATTACCAACGTCCTGACTTTC.

CDR3 amino acids: CASSSRDRGISGYGYTF. The DNA for the CDR3 is TGCGCCAGCAGTTCACGGGACAGGGGGATTTCGGGCTATGGCTACACCTTC. The genes are TRBV10-1 and TRBJ1-2; 11 nucleotides agree with TRBD1. There are 17 residues in the CDR3. J lost 4 bases, V lost 5 bases, and 12 bases had no gene match. Germline values: CDR1 WNHNN, CDR2 SYGVQD (reference sequence).

For the CDR3, the DNA is TGTGCCACGCGAGCCCCAGAGGCCAACGTCCTGACTTTC. Amino acid sequence: CATRAPEANVLTF. The V and J genes are TRBV24-1 and TRBJ2-6; no firm D call. Germline loops: CDR1 KGHDR, CDR2 SFDVKD. The CDR3 length is 13 residues. Trimming removed 10 bases at V and 6 bases at J, with 12 bases between.

The chain recombines TRBV10-3 with TRBJ1-2; D is unclear. V lost 3 bases, J lost 2 bases, and 16 bases lay in between. Germline V gene data show CDR1 as ENHRY and CDR2 as SYGVKD. This CDR3 is built from 16 residues. CDR3 residues: CAISEIKQAANYGYTF. In nucleotides, the CDR3 is TGTGCCATCAGTGAAATCAAGCAGGCCGCGAACTATGGCTACACCTTC.

The chain couples TRBV6-5 to TRBJ2-7, with D possibly matching TRBD1 (6 bases). V was pared by 2 bases and J by 0 bases, with 11 bases between. Germline CDR1 is MNHEY and CDR2 is SVGAGI. CDR3 length: 15 residues. The CDR3 sequence is CASSYVRGPSYEQYV. The CDR3 DNA follows: TGTGCCAGCAGTTACGTCAGGGGACCCTCCTACGAGCAGTACGTC.

The chain links TRBV7-9 to TRBJ1-5, with D perhaps matching TRBD1 (5 bases). CDR1 SEHNR and CDR2 FQNEAQ come from the germline V gene (reference sequence). The CDR3 covers 12 residues. Trimming removed 5 bases at V and 9 bases at J, with 11 bases between. The CDR3 reads CASSLGARPQHF. The DNA of the CDR3 is TGTGCCAGCAGCCTAGGGGCGAGGCCCCAGCATTTT.

In this sample, this clonotype turned up a few times. The chain uses TRBV10-2 and TRBJ1-2, with D unclear. Germline V gives CDR1 WSHSY, CDR2 SAAADI. V dropped 5 bases and J dropped 3 bases, with 19 bases sitting between them. CDR3 length: 16 residues. CDR3 in DNA: TGCGCCAGCAGTAACGGACTGGGAGTAGACTACTATGGCTACACCTTC. As protein: CASSNGLGVDYYGYTF.

This sequence joins TRBV11-1 and TRBJ1-2; D may be TRBD1 (6 bases). Germline CDR1 reads SGHAT; CDR2 reads FQDESV (reference sequence). V was trimmed by 4 bases and J by 0 bases, leaving 24 bases between them. The length of the CDR3 is 19 residues. CDR3 region: CASSSALTPRGAPNYGYTF. The DNA of the CDR3 is TGTGCCAGCAGCTCCGCCCTCACCCCACGGGGGGCCCCTAACTATGGCTACACCTTC.

The chain uses TRBV27 and TRBJ2-3, with unresolved D. CDR1 and CDR2 from the germline V gene are MNHEY and SMNVEV (reference sequence). V gave up 7 bases and J gave up 6 bases, with 17 bases separating them. This CDR3 has 14 amino acids. CDR3 sequence: CASKLTGAPDTQYF. CDR3 bases: TGTGCCAGCAAGCTGACGGGCGCCCCGGATACGCAGTATTTT.

The V and J genes are TRBV12-3 or TRBV12-4 and TRBJ2-2, with 9 nucleotides matching TRBD1. The CDR3 runs 10 residues. Losses at the gene ends were 10 bases for V and 14 bases for J; bases not matched to a gene: 5. The CDR3 here is CATYRGQLFF. The CDR3 nucleotides are TGTGCCACCTACAGGGGGCAACTGTTTTTT.

The chain couples TRBV27 to TRBJ2-3; 8 nucleotides line up with TRBD2. Looked up from germline, CDR1 is MNHEY and CDR2 is SMNVEV (reference sequence). The ends lost 3 bases at V and 4 bases at J; junction bases unmatched: 15. CDR3 length equals 18 residues. The DNA for the CDR3 is TGTGCCAGCAGTTTGAGGCGGGGGGCCCCTCATCTCTCAGATACGCAGTATTTT. Encoded protein: CASSLRRGAPHLSDTQYF.